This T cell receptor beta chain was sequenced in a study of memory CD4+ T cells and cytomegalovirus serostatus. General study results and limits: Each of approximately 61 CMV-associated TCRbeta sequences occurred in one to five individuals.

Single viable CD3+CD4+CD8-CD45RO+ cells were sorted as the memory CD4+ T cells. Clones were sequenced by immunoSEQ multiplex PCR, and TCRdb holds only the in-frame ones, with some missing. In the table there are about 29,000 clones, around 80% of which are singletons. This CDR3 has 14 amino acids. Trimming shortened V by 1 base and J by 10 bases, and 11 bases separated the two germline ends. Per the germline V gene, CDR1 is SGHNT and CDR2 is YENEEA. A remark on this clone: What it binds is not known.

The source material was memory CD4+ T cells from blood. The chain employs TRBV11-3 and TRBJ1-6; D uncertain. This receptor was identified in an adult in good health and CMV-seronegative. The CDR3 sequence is CASSLGAVHSPLHF. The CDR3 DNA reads TGTGCCAGCAGCTTAGGCGCGGTTCACTCACCCCTCCACTTT. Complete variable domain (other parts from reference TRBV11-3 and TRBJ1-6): EAGVVQSPRYKIIEKKQPVAFWCNPISGHNTLYWYLQNLGQGPELLIRYENEEAVDDSQLPKDRFSAERLKGVDSTLKIQPAELGDSAVYLCASSLGAVHSPLHFGNGTRLTVT.